This T cell receptor beta chain stems from a study of blood T cell repertoires in COVID-19. Between the trimmed V and J ends, which lost 3 bases and 4 bases, there was a span of 9 bases. CDR1 is MDHEN and CDR2 is SYDVKM in the germline V gene. There are 13 residues in the CDR3. Per the original methods: Amplification from reference gene primers served as the basis for estimated nucleated cell counts. Sequencing was performed with immunoSEQ multiplex PCR; in TCRdb, only in-frame clones are kept and a portion is missing. From that table come the V and J calls and clone size; the DNA was used to work out D and trimming. The repertoire holds roughly 260,000 clones, with 88% as singletons.

The chain couples TRBV28 to TRBJ1-1, with a tentative D call TRBD1 (5 bases). This TCR derives from a man aged 55 to 70 who had recovered from COVID-19. The sequenced material came from peripheral blood. The CDR3, as DNA: TGTGCCAGCAGTTTCTCGGGGGGCACTGAAGCTTTCTTT. Translation gives CASSFSGGTEAFF. Full variable domain (outside the CDR3, taken from reference TRBV28 and TRBJ1-1): DVKVTQSSRYLVKRTGEKVFLECVQDMDHENMFWYRQDPGLGLRLIYFSYDVKMKEKGDIPEGYSVSREKKERFSLILESASTNQTSMYLCASSFSGGTEAFFGQGTRLTVV.